This TCR beta chain was sequenced for a study of T cells in Graves' hyperthyroidism and ophthalmopathy (dated by TCRdb to the late 2010s). At the level of the whole study: Peripheral blood was sampled at the time of initial diagnosis, prior to any treatment. A discovery cohort of about a hundred patients, approximately 44 with Graves' ophthalmopathy and about 60 with stable Graves' hyperthyroidism, was used to find distinguishing TCR V-J signatures. Whether ophthalmopathy could be predicted prospectively was tested in an independent validation cohort made up of fewer than 20 hyperthyroidism patients plus 17 patients who later progressed to ophthalmopathy. The approximately 90 discovery patients were divided at random into training and test sets in a 7:3 ratio. In addition, the study compared T-cell repertoires in thyroid tissue and in blood from roughly six Graves' hyperthyroidism patients. Following sampling, methimazole starting at 30 mg daily was given to hyperthyroidism patients, and high-dose intravenous methylprednisolone was given to ophthalmopathy patients. The paper reports TCR Vbeta CDR3 sequencing of some 140 peripheral blood samples: around 41 ophthalmopathy, approximately 74 hyperthyroidism and around 17 progressor patients. What the authors observed across the whole study: A model built on a 13 V-J signature distinguished ophthalmopathy from stable hyperthyroidism, reaching around 87% sensitivity and under 84% specificity in cross-validation and 80%/75% in testing. Blood samples also contained most of the expanded thyroid clonotypes (frequency above 0.001), which suggests that blood repertoires may reflect thyroid immune responses. In validation, the model predicted progression to ophthalmopathy with around 71% sensitivity and approximately 78% specificity, a median of around 6.6 months before onset. Sample size was not statistically predetermined, and blinding of investigators to group allocation was not performed.

From a lookup of the germline V gene (reference sequence), CDR1 and CDR2 are LNHDA and SQIVND. The CDR3 goes from the cysteine to the phenylalanine over 15 residues. CDR3 DNA only is kept here, 45 bases in frame from base 1. V sheds 4 bases and J sheds 5 bases, leaving 14 bases between their ends. Turning to this clonotype: The antigen it recognizes is unknown. Base qualities are not at hand, and no much larger clone is one base apart.

TCR beta CDR3 regions were amplified from RNA transcripts. A first-round RT-PCR of the TCR CDR3 used the HTBI primer set with the Qiagen OneStep RT-PCR kit. Libraries were constructed in a second round of multiplex PCR, after which size selection and purification were performed. Sequencing of the libraries was done on an Illumina HiSeq2000 using paired-end 100 bp reads. In the original analysis: SOAPnuke was used to process the raw data, removing reads that contained adapters or uncalled bases, had a mean Phred below 15, or lacked an exact match to the constant primer or identifier. COPE v1.2.5 was used to merge high-quality paired reads, and clonotypes were defined as unique nucleotide sequences. Clonotypes were aligned to IMGT TRBV, TRBD and TRBJ reference segments using MiTCR v1.1. The analysis included only V-J combinations with a frequency above 0.0001, which together covered more than 99% of the repertoires. The TCS score was defined as F50 (clonal expansion) divided by E x V (chaos), with BLOSUM62-based TCRdist calculated between CDR3 peptides within each V-J. Welch's t-statistics and random forest reduced 500 to 650 V-J features to some 14, which were used in a naive Bayes classifier (R e1071). Through fastp at Q25 and MiXCR, TCRdb rebuilt clones from the public reads, retaining in-frame beta chains. Rows are combined by CDR3 protein, so each entry shows the most common genes and DNA. These V and J calls rely on TCRdb rather than the paper's analysis. Present in this sample are about 380,000 distinct CDR3 sequences, under 20% of which were seen just once. The ten largest clones add up to 40% of the sample.

Moderately to severely active disease, a Clinical Activity Score of at least 3, a NOSPECS grade of at least 4, and a duration under 3 months were present in ophthalmopathy patients. Any patient with an uncontrolled infection, another autoimmune disease, pregnancy or lactation was excluded. Diagnoses relied on clinical symptoms, serum thyroxine and TRAb, thyroid ultrasound and orbital computed tomography. PBMCs were separated from roughly 9.6 ml of fresh peripheral blood using Ficoll-Paque density gradient centrifugation. Total RNA was extracted with Trizol reagent, and quality was checked on an Agilent 2100 Bioanalyzer.

The source material was blood. The rearranged chain carries TRBV19 and TRBJ2-2; the D region may be TRBD1 or TRBD2, each matching 6 bases equally. This clonotype was sampled from a man aged 18 to 35 with Graves' ophthalmopathy. CDR3 sequence: CASSTSTGGTGELFF. The sequenced DNA is TGTGCCAGTAGTACTTCGACAGGAGGGACCGGGGAGCTGTTTTTT.